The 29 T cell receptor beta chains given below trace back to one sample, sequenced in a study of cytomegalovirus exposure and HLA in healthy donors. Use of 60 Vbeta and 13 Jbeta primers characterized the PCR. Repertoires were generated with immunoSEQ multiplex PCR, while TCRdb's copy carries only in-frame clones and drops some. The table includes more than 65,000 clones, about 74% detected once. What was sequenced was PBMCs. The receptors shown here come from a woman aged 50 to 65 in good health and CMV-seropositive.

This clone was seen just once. The CDR3 spells CASRLLTATNEKLFF. The CDR3 DNA reads as TGCGCCAGCAGATTATTGACAGCCACTAATGAAAAACTGTTTTTT. This chain uses TRBV5-1 with TRBJ1-4, with D tentatively TRBD1 (5 bases). Germline V gives CDR1 SGHRS, CDR2 YFSETQ. This CDR3 spans 15 amino acids. Deletions cut 5 bases from V and 2 bases from J, with 13 bases between.

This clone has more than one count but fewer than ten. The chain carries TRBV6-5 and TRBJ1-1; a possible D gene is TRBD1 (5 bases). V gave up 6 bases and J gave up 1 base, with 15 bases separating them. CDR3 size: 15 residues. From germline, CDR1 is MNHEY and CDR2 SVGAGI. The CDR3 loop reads CASRGIGAENTEAFF. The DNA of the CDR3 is TGTGCCAGCAGGGGAATAGGGGCTGAGAACACTGAAGCTTTCTTT.

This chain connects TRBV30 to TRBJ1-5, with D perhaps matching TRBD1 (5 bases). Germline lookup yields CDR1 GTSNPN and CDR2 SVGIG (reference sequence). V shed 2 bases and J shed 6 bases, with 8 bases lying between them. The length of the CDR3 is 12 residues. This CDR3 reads CAWSTGVQPQHF. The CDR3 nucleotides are TGTGCCTGGAGTACGGGGGTTCAGCCCCAGCATTTT.

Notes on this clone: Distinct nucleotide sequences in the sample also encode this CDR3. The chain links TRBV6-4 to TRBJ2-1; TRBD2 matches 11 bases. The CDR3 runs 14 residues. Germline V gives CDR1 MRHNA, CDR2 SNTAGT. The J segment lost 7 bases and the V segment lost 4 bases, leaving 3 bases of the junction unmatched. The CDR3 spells CASSVAGGRNEQFF. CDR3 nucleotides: TGTGCCAGCAGTGTAGCGGGAGGGCGAAATGAGCAGTTCTTC.

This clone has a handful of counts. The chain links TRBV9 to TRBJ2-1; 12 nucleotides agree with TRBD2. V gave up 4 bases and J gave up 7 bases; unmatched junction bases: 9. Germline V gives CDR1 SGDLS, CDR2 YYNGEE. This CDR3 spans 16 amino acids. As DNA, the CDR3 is TGTGCCAGCAGCCCCCTCAGGACTAGCGGGAATAATGAGCAGTTCTTC. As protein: CASSPLRTSGNNEQFF.

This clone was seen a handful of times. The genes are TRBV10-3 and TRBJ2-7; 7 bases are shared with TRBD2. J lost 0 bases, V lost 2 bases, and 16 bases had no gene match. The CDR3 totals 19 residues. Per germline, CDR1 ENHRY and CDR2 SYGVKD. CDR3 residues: CAISETSRDTSALSYEQYF. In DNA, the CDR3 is TGTGCCATCAGTGAGACGAGTCGGGATACTAGCGCCCTCTCCTACGAGCAGTACTTC.

Here the CDR3 DNA reads TGTGCCAGTCACAGGGGTGGTGGGGGCACTGAAGCTTTCTTT. This codes for CASHRGGGGTEAFF. The V gene is TRBV6-1, the J gene TRBJ1-1, with 7 nucleotides matching TRBD1. This CDR3 is 14 amino acids long. V lost 9 bases to trimming and J lost 4 bases; unmatched junction nucleotides: 11. Germline V gene sequence: CDR1 MNHNS, CDR2 SASEGT.

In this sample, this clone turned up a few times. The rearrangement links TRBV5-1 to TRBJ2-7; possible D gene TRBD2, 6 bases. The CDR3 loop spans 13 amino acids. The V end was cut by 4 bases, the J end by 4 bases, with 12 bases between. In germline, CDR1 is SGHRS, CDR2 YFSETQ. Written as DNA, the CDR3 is TGCGCCAGCAGCCAATCGGAGGGGTACGAGCAGTACTTC. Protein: CASSQSEGYEQYF. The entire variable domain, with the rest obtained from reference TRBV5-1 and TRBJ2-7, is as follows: KAGVTQTPRYLIKTRGQQVTLSCSPISGHRSVSWYQQTPGQGLQFLFEYFSETQRNKGNFPGRFSGRQFSNSRSEMNVSTLELGDSALYLCASSQSEGYEQYFGPGTRLTVT.

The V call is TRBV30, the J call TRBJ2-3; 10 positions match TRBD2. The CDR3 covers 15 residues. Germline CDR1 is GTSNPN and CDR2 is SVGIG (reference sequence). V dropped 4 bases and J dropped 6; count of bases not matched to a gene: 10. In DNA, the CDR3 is TGTGCCTGGACTCGAAGGGTAGCGGGAGGTGATACGCAGTATTTT. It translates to CAWTRRVAGGDTQYF.

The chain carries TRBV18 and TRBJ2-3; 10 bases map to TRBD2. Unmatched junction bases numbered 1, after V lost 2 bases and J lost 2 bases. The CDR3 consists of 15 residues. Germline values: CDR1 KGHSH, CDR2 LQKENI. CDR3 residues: CASSPGLAVTDTQYF. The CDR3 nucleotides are TGTGCCAGCTCACCAGGACTAGCGGTCACAGATACGCAGTATTTT.

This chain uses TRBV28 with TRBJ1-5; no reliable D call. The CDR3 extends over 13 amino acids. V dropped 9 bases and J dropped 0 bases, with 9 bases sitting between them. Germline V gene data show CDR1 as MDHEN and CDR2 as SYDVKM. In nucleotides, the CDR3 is TGTGCCAGTGTACTAATTAGCAATCAGCCCCAGCATTTT. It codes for CASVLISNQPQHF.

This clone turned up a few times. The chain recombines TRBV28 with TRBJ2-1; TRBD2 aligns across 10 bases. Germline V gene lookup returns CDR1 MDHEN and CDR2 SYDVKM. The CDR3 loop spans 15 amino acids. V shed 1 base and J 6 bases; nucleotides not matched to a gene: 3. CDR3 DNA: TGTGCCAGCAGTTTATTTCTAGCGGGAGTCAATGAGCAGTTCTTC. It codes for CASSLFLAGVNEQFF.

CDR3 protein: CASSPGGGTDTQYF. In nucleotides, the CDR3 is TGTGCCAGCTCACCAGGGGGGGGCACAGATACGCAGTATTTT. The rearrangement uses TRBV18 and TRBJ2-3; 7 bases are a match to TRBD2. The V segment lost 2 bases and the J segment 1 base; nucleotides outside the gene matches: 0. The CDR3 is 14 amino acids. Looked up from germline, CDR1 is KGHSH and CDR2 is LQKENI.

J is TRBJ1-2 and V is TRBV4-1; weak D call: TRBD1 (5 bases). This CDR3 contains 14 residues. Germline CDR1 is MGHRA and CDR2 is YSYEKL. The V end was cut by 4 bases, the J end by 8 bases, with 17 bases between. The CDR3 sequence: CASSLDSFASGYTF. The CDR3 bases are TGCGCCAGCAGCCTAGACAGTTTTGCTTCAGGCTACACCTTC.

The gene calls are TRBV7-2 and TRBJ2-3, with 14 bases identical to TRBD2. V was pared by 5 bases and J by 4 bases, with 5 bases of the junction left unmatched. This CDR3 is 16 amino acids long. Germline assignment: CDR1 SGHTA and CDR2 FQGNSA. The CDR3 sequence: CASSQRTSGRSDTQYF. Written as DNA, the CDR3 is TGTGCCAGCAGCCAACGGACTAGCGGGAGGTCAGATACGCAGTATTTT.

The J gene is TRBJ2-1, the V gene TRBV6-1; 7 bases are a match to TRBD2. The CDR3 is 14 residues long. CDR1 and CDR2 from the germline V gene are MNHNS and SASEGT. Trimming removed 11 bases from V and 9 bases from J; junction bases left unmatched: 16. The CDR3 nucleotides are TGTGCCGGCCGAAGAGGCGGGAGCGGAAGTGAGCAGTTCTTC. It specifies CAGRRGGSGSEQFF.

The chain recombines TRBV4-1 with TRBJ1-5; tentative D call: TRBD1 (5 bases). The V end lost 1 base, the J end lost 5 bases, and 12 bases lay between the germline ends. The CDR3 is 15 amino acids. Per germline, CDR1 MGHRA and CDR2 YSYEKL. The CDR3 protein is CASSQVVGADQPQHF. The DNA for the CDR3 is TGCGCCAGCAGCCAAGTAGTAGGGGCGGATCAGCCCCAGCATTTT.

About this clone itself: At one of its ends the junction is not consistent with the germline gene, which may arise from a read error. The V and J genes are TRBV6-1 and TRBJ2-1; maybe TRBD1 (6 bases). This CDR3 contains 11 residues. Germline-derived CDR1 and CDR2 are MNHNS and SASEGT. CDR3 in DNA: TGTGCCAGCAGTGAAGGACAGGCAAGGGTCTTC. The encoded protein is CASSEGQARVF.

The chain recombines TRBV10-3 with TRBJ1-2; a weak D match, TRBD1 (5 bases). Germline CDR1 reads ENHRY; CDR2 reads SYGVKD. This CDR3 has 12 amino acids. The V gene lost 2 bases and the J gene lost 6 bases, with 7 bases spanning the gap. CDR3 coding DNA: TGTGCCATCAGTGAGACAGGAAATGGCTACACCTTC. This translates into CAISETGNGYTF.

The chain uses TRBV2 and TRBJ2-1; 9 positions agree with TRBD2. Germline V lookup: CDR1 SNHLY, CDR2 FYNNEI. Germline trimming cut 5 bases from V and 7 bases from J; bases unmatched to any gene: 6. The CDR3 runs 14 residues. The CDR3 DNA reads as TGTGCCAGCAGTCGTGGGCGGGAGGGGAATGAGCAGTTCTTC. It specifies CASSRGREGNEQFF. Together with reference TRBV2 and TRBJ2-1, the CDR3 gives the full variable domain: EPEVTQTPSHQVTQMGQEVILRCVPISNHLYFYWYRQILGQKVEFLVSFYNNEISEKSEIFDDQFSVERPDGSNFTLKIRSTKLEDSAMYFCASSRGREGNEQFFGPGTRLTVL.

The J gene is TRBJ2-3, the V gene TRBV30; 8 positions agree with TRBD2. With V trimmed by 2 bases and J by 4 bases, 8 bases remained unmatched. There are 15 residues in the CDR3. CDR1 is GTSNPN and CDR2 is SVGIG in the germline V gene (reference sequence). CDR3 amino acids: CAWSLGRTSPDTQYF. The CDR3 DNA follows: TGTGCCTGGAGTCTCGGAAGGACTAGCCCAGATACGCAGTATTTT.

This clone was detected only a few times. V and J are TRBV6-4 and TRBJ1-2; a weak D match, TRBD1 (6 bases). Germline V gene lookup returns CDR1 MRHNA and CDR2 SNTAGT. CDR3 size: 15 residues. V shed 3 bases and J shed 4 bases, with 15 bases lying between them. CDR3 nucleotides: TGTGCCAGCAGTGAAAACCCCGGGACATCCTATGGCTACACCTTC. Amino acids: CASSENPGTSYGYTF.

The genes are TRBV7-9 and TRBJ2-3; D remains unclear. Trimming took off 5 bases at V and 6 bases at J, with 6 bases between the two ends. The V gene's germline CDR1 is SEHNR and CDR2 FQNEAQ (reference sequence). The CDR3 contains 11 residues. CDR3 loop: CASSPQDTQYF. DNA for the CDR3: TGTGCCAGCAGCCCCCAGGATACGCAGTATTTT.

CDR3 protein: CAWSLGRGNQPQHF. CDR3 coding DNA: TGTGCCTGGAGTTTGGGCAGGGGGAATCAGCCCCAGCATTTT. The J gene is TRBJ1-5, the V gene TRBV30; 7 positions agree with TRBD1. Trimming removed 2 bases from V and 4 bases from J; junction bases left unmatched: 5. The CDR3 is made up of 14 amino acids. CDR1 is GTSNPN and CDR2 is SVGIG in the germline V gene (reference sequence).

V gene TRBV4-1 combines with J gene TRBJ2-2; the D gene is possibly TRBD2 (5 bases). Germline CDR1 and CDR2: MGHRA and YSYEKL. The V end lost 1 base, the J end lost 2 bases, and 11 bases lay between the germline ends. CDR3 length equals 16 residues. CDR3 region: CASSQGTPINTGELFF. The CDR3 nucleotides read TGCGCCAGCAGCCAAGGGACTCCAATCAACACCGGGGAGCTGTTTTTT.

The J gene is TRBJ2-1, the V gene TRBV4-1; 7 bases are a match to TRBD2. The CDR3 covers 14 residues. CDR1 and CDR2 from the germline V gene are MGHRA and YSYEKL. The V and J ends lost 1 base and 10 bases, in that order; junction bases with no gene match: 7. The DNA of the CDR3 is TGCGCCAGCAGCCAAGGACTAGCAGTGTTGGAGCAGTTCTTC. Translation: CASSQGLAVLEQFF.

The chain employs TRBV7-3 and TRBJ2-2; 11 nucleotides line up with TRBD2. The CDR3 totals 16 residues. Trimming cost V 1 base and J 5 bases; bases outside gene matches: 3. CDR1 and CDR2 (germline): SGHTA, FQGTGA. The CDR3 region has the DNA TGTGCCAGCAGCTTAAAACTAGCGGGAGATACCGGGGAGCTGTTTTTT. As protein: CASSLKLAGDTGELFF.

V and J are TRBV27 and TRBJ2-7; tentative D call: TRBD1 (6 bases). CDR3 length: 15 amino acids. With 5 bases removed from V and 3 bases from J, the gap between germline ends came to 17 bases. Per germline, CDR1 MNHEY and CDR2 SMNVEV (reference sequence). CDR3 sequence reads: CASSEHDRPLYEQYF. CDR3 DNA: TGTGCCAGCAGTGAACATGACAGGCCCCTCTACGAGCAGTACTTC.

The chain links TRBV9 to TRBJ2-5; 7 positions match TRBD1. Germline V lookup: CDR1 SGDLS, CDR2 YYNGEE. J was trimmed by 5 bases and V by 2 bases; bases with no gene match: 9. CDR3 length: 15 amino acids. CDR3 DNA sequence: TGTGCCAGCAGCGTCGATACAGGGGTAATGGAGACCCAGTACTTC. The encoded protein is CASSVDTGVMETQYF.